This T cell receptor beta chain derives from a study of cytomegalovirus exposure and HLA in healthy donors. As for this clone: Its antigen is not known. The junction differs from germline at one of its ends, possibly a read error.

The CDR3 spans 13 residues. In germline, CDR1 is LGHNT, CDR2 FRNRAP. The PCR ran on 60 Vbeta and 13 Jbeta primers. Measured with immunoSEQ multiplex PCR; TCRdb has only the in-frame clones, and not every one. The table shows 60,000 or so clones, with over 55% occurring only once. Study-level points and caveats: Later analysis indicated greater clonal expansion among HLA-associated TCR beta chains than among equally common other chains. In an earlier analysis, most TCR beta V segments were productive about 87% or about 30% of the time.

The chain employs TRBV12-5 and TRBJ1-1; 9 nucleotides align to TRBD1. The origin of this receptor is a man in his forties in good health and CMV-seropositive. The source material was PBMCs. The DNA for the CDR3 is TGTGCTAGTGGATCAACAGGGGGCACTGAGGCTTTCTTT. Translation: CASGSTGGTEAFF.